What follows describes a single TCR beta chain. In the original processing: Cell counts per sample came from amplifying reference gene primers. Clones were sequenced by immunoSEQ multiplex PCR, and TCRdb holds only the in-frame ones, with some missing. That table supplies the V and J calls and clone size; D and trimming were determined from the DNA. The data show 15,000 to 20,000 clones, with about nine tenths seen just once and around 16% held by the top ten. The sample belongs to a study of blood T cell repertoires in COVID-19. Study as a whole: Spain, Italy and the United States supplied samples that represented acute and convalescent COVID-19. In each case, the material was cDNA or gDNA derived from T cells, B-cell-depleted T cells, or PBMCs.

The CDR3 has 15 amino acids. Trimming removed 4 bases from V and 3 bases from J, with 16 bases in between. Germline loops: CDR1 SGHTA, CDR2 FQGTGA. The TCR was taken from a human donor with active COVID-19. The donor label of this sample is uncertain. Sequencing was done on a sample of peripheral blood. The rearrangement joins TRBV7-3 to TRBJ2-7; D may be TRBD2 (6 bases). CDR3 region: CASSSPGTGDYEQYF. The DNA of the CDR3 is TGTGCCAGCAGCTCGCCCGGGACTGGGGACTACGAGCAGTACTTC.